A single T cell receptor (beta chain) is shown here with its context. This record belongs to a study of cytomegalovirus exposure and HLA in healthy donors. CDR3 size: 14 residues. CDR1 and CDR2 from the germline V gene are SGHVS and FNYEAQ. V was pared by 6 bases and J by 4 bases, with 12 bases between. The PCR made use of 60 Vbeta and 13 Jbeta primers. Here immunoSEQ multiplex PCR was the method, and the copy in TCRdb shows in-frame clones only, minus some. The data hold about 130,000 clones, with 75% to 85% observed a single time. The rearrangement uses TRBV7-6 and TRBJ2-2; D is unclear. Sequenced material: PBMCs. The origin of this receptor is a middle-aged man in good health and CMV-seronegative. The CDR3 DNA reads as TGTGCCAGCAGATCAACCCGGGTCACCGGGGAGCTGTTTTTT. Its protein is CASRSTRVTGELFF.